Each of the 5 T cell receptor beta chains below was sequenced from the same sample in a study of T cells expressing NK-cell markers. For each CDR3 protein, TCRdb gives one entry from its re-call of the 5' RACE reads, without DNA. The sample totals roughly 380,000 distinct CDR3 sequences. Sample: blood T cells: a sorted CD56 or NKG2C T cell subset, CD4+ or CD8+ T cells, or bulk PBMC T cells (not recorded which). All receptors come from a man aged 18-75 years in good health.

V usage is TRBV6-1 and J usage is TRBJ2-7; lacking DNA, the TRBD1 call made by TCRdb goes unchecked. CDR3 size: 15 residues. Germline V gene lookup returns CDR1 MNHNS and CDR2 SASEGT. The CDR3 sequence: CASRRSTTGFEEQYF.

V usage is TRBV5-1 and J usage is TRBJ2-6; TCRdb reports TRBD2, a call that lacks DNA to check it against. Germline V lookup: CDR1 SGHRS, CDR2 YFSETQ. The CDR3 consists of 18 residues. CDR3: CASSPTKQTNSGANVLTF. Full variable domain (remainder filled in from reference TRBV5-1 and TRBJ2-6): KAGVTQTPRYLIKTRGQQVTLSCSPISGHRSVSWYQQTPGQGLQFLFEYFSETQRNKGNFPGRFSGRQFSNSRSEMNVSTLELGDSALYLCASSPTKQTNSGANVLTFGAGSRLTVL.

The V gene is TRBV2, the J gene TRBJ2-5; TCRdb returns TRBD2, unconfirmable since there is no DNA. This CDR3 comprises 14 residues. Germline V gives CDR1 SNHLY, CDR2 FYNNEI. CDR3 residues: CASSSLAAQETQYF.

The V and J genes are TRBV6-1 and TRBJ1-1; no DNA is available, so the TRBD1 call from TCRdb remains unchecked. The CDR3 is 12 amino acids. Looked up from germline, CDR1 is MNHNS and CDR2 is SASEGT. The chain's CDR3 is CASSEYRDEAFF.

The chain combines TRBV7-8 with TRBJ2-7; TCRdb's assignment of TRBD1 cannot be checked, as there is no DNA. Per the germline V gene, CDR1 is SGHVS and CDR2 is FQNEAQ. This CDR3 has 14 residues. This chain's CDR3 is CASSFWTGTYEQYF.